Listed here are 27 T cell receptor beta chains from one sample, sequenced in a study of T cells after yellow fever vaccination. TCRdb re-derived calls from the 5' RACE reads in MiXCR, one entry per CDR3 protein. Of about 630,000 distinct CDR3 sequences listed, 12% are singletons. This sample comprised PBMCs, obtained on the day of the yellow fever booster vaccination. Receptor source: a man between 25 and 39 years old who received the YFV17D yellow fever vaccine.

The rearrangement joins TRBV21-1 to TRBJ2-1; the listed D gene, TRBD1, was not tested against the DNA. TRBV21-1 is a documented pseudogene. The CDR3 consists of 18 residues. CDR3 in DNA: TGTGCCAGCAGCGTCCCCTTCGACGCTCTAACAGCCCACGGTGAGCAGTTCTTC. Translating it yields CASSVPFDALTAHGEQFF.

This clonotype was recorded many times. This chain uses TRBV7-2 with TRBJ1-1; TRBD1 is a possible D gene (6 bases). There are 14 residues in the CDR3. Germline CDR1 and CDR2: SGHTA and FQGNSA. The germline V and J ends were trimmed by 3 bases and 5 bases, with 13 bases remaining between them. The CDR3 DNA sequence: TGTGCCAGCAGCTTTGGGGGGCTTCGGACTGAAGCTTTCTTT. Protein: CASSFGGLRTEAFF.

The genes are TRBV7-3 and TRBJ1-1; D is possibly TRBD1 (6 bases). V was cut by 1 base and J by 4 bases, with 13 bases left in between. Germline V gives CDR1 SGHTA, CDR2 FQGTGA. The length of the CDR3 is 15 residues. The CDR3 DNA sequence: TGTGCCAGCAGCTTAATGGGGGGGCGTAGCACTGAAGCTTTCTTT. This sequence encodes CASSLMGGRSTEAFF. Full variable domain (missing parts from reference TRBV7-3 and TRBJ1-1): GAGVSQTPSNKVTEKGKYVELRCDPISGHTALYWYRQSLGQGPEFLIYFQGTGAADDSGLPNDRFFAVRPEGSVSTLKIQRTERGDSAVYLCASSLMGGRSTEAFFGQGTRLTVV.

The sample holds a few counts of this clonotype. V and J are TRBV6-2 or TRBV6-3 and TRBJ2-7, with unresolved D. The CDR3 sequence is 13 residues long. V lost 2 bases to trimming and J lost 6 bases, with 11 bases between them. Germline V lookup: CDR1 MNHEY, CDR2 SVGEGT. Here the CDR3 reads CASSYASGREQYF. CDR3 DNA sequence: TGTGCCAGCAGTTACGCTTCTGGGCGCGAGCAGTACTTC.

The chain is built from TRBV5-6 and TRBJ2-7, with TRBD2 identical over 12 bases. Looked up from germline, CDR1 is SGHDT and CDR2 is YYEEEE. V gave up 4 bases and J gave up 3 bases; unmatched junction bases: 8. There are 16 residues in the CDR3. The CDR3 DNA sequence: TGTGCCAGCAGCAGACGGACTAGCGGGGTACTCTACGAGCAGTACTTC. Protein product: CASSRRTSGVLYEQYF.

V usage is TRBV20-1 and J usage is TRBJ1-2, with D uncertain. Germline assignment: CDR1 DFQATT and CDR2 SNEGSKA (reference sequence). V was trimmed by 6 bases and J by 9 bases, leaving 23 bases between them. The CDR3 has 14 amino acids. CDR3 in amino acids: CSAPRRTDQTRYTF. The CDR3 nucleotides are TGCAGTGCCCCGAGACGCACGGATCAGACCCGCTACACCTTC.

This clonotype showed up just a few times. The gene calls are TRBV7-8 and TRBJ2-7, with 9 bases that match TRBD1. The CDR3 totals 18 residues. V lost 1 base to trimming and J lost 6 bases; unmatched junction nucleotides: 16. Germline loops: CDR1 SGHVS, CDR2 FQNEAQ. As DNA, the CDR3 is TGTGCCAGCAGCTTAGTGCCTAGGGGGACAGGGATTGAGATCGAGCAGTACTTC. Its protein is CASSLVPRGTGIEIEQYF. Full variable domain (remainder filled in from reference TRBV7-8 and TRBJ2-7): GAGVSQSPRYKVAKRGQDVALRCDPISGHVSLFWYQQALGQGPEFLTYFQNEAQLDKSGLPSDRFFAERPEGSVSTLKIQRTQQEDSAVYLCASSLVPRGTGIEIEQYFGPGTRLTVT.

The V gene is TRBV20-1, the J gene TRBJ2-5; D is uncertain. Germline V gene sequence: CDR1 DFQATT, CDR2 SNEGSKA (reference sequence). With 5 bases removed from V and 1 base from J, the gap between germline ends came to 11 bases. This CDR3 comprises 13 residues. The CDR3: CSAAVGFQETQYF. CDR3 DNA sequence: TGCAGTGCTGCAGTGGGGTTCCAAGAGACCCAGTACTTC.

This chain joins TRBV10-1 and TRBJ2-1, with TRBD1 as a possible D gene (6 bases). Trimming took 4 bases from V and 8 from J, leaving 12 bases between them. Germline CDR1 WNHNN, CDR2 SYGVQD (reference sequence). The CDR3 extends over 13 amino acids. The CDR3 DNA follows: TGCGCCAGCAGTGTAGCAGGGGCCGATGAGCAGTTCTTC. Translating it yields CASSVAGADEQFF.

This sequence joins TRBV7-2 and TRBJ2-5; the D is unclear. V lost 5 bases, J lost 7 bases, and 11 bases lay in between. There are 12 residues in the CDR3. The V gene's germline CDR1 is SGHTA and CDR2 FQGNSA. DNA of the CDR3: TGTGCCAGCAGCCCCGTTAGTGTGACCCAGTACTTC. It codes for CASSPVSVTQYF.

This clonotype was counted between two and nine times. The chain is built from TRBV20-1 and TRBJ1-2; 8 bases line up with TRBD1. Germline V gene data show CDR1 as DFQATT and CDR2 as SNEGSKA (reference sequence). This CDR3 has 14 amino acids. Trimming took 3 bases from V and 5 from J; bases not matched to a gene: 8. The CDR3 sequence is CSARDRASEYGYTF. The CDR3, as DNA: TGCAGTGCTAGGGACAGGGCTTCGGAGTATGGCTACACCTTC.

This clonotype occurred a few times. The rearrangement links TRBV20-1 to TRBJ1-6; D may be TRBD1 (6 bases). CDR1 and CDR2 (germline): DFQATT, SNEGSKA (reference sequence). The CDR3 is 14 amino acids. V was shortened by 4 bases and J by 6 bases, with 13 bases between the two germline ends. Here the CDR3 DNA reads TGCAGTGCTACCGCCGGGACAACTAATTCACCCCTCCACTTT. Its translation is CSATAGTTNSPLHF.

The gene calls are TRBV10-3 and TRBJ2-1, with 15 bases matching TRBD2. The V segment lost 2 bases and the J segment 0 bases; nucleotides outside the gene matches: 8. There are 20 residues in the CDR3. Germline CDR1 ENHRY, CDR2 SYGVKD. The CDR3 protein is CAISERGLAGGPSSYNEQFF. The CDR3 nucleotides are TGTGCCATCAGTGAGCGCGGACTAGCGGGAGGGCCGAGCTCCTACAATGAGCAGTTCTTC.

This clonotype was seen only a few times. The chain couples TRBV14 to TRBJ2-3; TRBD1 is a possible D gene (6 bases). Trimming took off 5 bases at V and 1 base at J, with 13 bases between the two ends. The CDR3 contains 15 residues. CDR1 is SGHDN and CDR2 is FVKESK in the germline V gene. In DNA form, the CDR3 reads TGTGCCAGCAGCATGCGAAACAGGGGCACAGATACGCAGTATTTT. Protein: CASSMRNRGTDTQYF.

J is TRBJ2-1 and V is TRBV5-1; D gene uncertain. Trimming removed 1 base from V and 0 bases from J, with 11 bases in between. CDR1 is SGHRS, CDR2 YFSETQ, per germline. This CDR3 spans 16 amino acids. CDR3 coding DNA: TGCGCCAGCAGCTTGTTGGCGTCGAGCTCCTACAATGAGCAGTTCTTC. It specifies CASSLLASSSYNEQFF.

In its sample, this clonotype was seen a few times. V usage is TRBV7-2 and J usage is TRBJ2-7, with TRBD2 identical over 7 bases. The length of the CDR3 is 16 residues. CDR1 and CDR2 from the germline V gene are SGHTA and FQGNSA. Trimming took 3 bases from V and 3 from J; bases not matched to a gene: 11. The DNA for the CDR3 is TGTGCCAGCAGCTTTCGGGCTAGCGGAGTGGGCTACGAGCAGTACTTC. Translated: CASSFRASGVGYEQYF.

The chain is built from TRBV20-1 and TRBJ1-1; 11 bases fit TRBD1. V trimming: 3 bases; J trimming: 0 bases; junction bases outside the gene matches: 6. The CDR3 contains 16 residues. Germline V lookup: CDR1 DFQATT, CDR2 SNEGSKA (reference sequence). The CDR3 DNA sequence: TGCAGTGCTAGGGACAGGGGGCGCGCGGTGAACACTGAAGCTTTCTTT. This codes for CSARDRGRAVNTEAFF.

This clonotype was observed many times. The chain is built from TRBV10-2 and TRBJ2-3; 10 bases are a match to TRBD2. With 2 bases clipped from V and 6 bases from J, the junction kept 11 bases outside the gene matches. The V gene's germline CDR1 is WSHSY and CDR2 SAAADI. This CDR3 region has 17 residues. The CDR3 sequence is CASSEPQGAGGMDTQYF. DNA for the CDR3: TGCGCCAGCAGTGAGCCCCAGGGAGCGGGAGGGATGGATACGCAGTATTTT.

The chain uses TRBV20-1 and TRBJ2-1; 9 nucleotides align to TRBD1. The V segment lost 1 base and the J segment 6 bases; nucleotides outside the gene matches: 7. Germline-derived CDR1 and CDR2 are DFQATT and SNEGSKA (reference sequence). CDR3 length: 15 amino acids. CDR3 loop: CSARVGTGSLNEQFF. CDR3 coding DNA: TGCAGTGCTAGAGTCGGGACAGGGTCGCTCAATGAGCAGTTCTTC.

This sequence joins TRBV3-1 and TRBJ2-7, with no clear D. Germline V lookup: CDR1 LGHDT, CDR2 YNNKEL (reference sequence). This CDR3 comprises 14 residues. Trimming stripped 4 bases from V and 6 bases from J, with 16 bases between. In nucleotides, the CDR3 is TGTGCCAGCAGCCGAGTAGGACCGGTAGGCGAGCAGTACTTC. It encodes CASSRVGPVGEQYF.

This clonotype was seen more than once but under ten times. The CDR3: CASSLAFSSGSYNEQFF. Written as DNA, the CDR3 is TGCGCCAGCAGCTTGGCGTTTTCTAGCGGGTCCTACAATGAGCAGTTCTTC. The chain recombines TRBV5-1 with TRBJ2-1; TRBD2 aligns across 8 bases. After removal of 0 bases from V and 1 base from J, the junction contained 6 bases not matched to a gene. Germline assignment: CDR1 SGHRS and CDR2 YFSETQ. This CDR3 spans 17 amino acids.

J is TRBJ2-7 and V is TRBV7-9, with 9 bases matching TRBD2. Trimming at V came to 1 base and at J to 4 bases, leaving 5 bases not matched to a gene. The germline V gene encodes CDR1 SEHNR and CDR2 FQNEAQ (reference sequence). This CDR3 comprises 15 residues. The CDR3 sequence: CASSLVAGVGYEQYF. The CDR3 nucleotides read TGTGCCAGCAGCTTAGTAGCGGGAGTCGGATACGAGCAGTACTTC.

This sequence joins TRBV20-1 and TRBJ2-1; TRBD2 matches 9 bases. Germline assignment: CDR1 DFQATT and CDR2 SNEGSKA (reference sequence). CDR3 length: 15 amino acids. The CDR3, as DNA: TGCAGCCTTCCGCTGGGGACTAGCATGGTAAATGAGCAGTTCTTC. This sequence encodes CSLPLGTSMVNEQFF.

On this clonotype itself: Compared with germline, one end of the junction differs, possibly owing to a read error. CDR3 coding DNA: TGCAGCGTTGGTCCCAGCGGGGCTCCCCTCTTC. This translates into CSVGPSGAPLF. The J gene is TRBJ2-7, the V gene TRBV29-1, with TRBD2 matching over 7 bases. Germline V CDR1 and CDR2: SQVTM, ANQGSEA. The CDR3 sequence is 11 residues long.

This clonotype has just a few counts. CDR3 sequence: CAIRQGGEAVYEQYF. The CDR3 bases are TGTGCCATCAGGCAGGGTGGCGAGGCGGTCTACGAGCAGTACTTC. This rearrangement joins TRBV10-3 to TRBJ2-7; D is possibly TRBD1 (5 bases). CDR1 is ENHRY and CDR2 is SYGVKD in the germline V gene. V was clipped by 6 bases and J by 3 bases, with 18 bases between them. The CDR3 contains 15 residues.

The table lists this clonotype with a few counts. The junction and the germline gene differ at one end; a read error may be behind it. The chain employs TRBV24-1 and TRBJ1-1; D unclear. The CDR3 has 11 amino acids. Germline V CDR1 and CDR2: KGHDR, SFDVKD. The CDR3 region has the DNA TGTGCCACCAGCTACACTAAGCGACGGGATTTT. It specifies CATSYTKRRDF.

This clonotype was seen ten or more times. This rearrangement joins TRBV11-2 to TRBJ1-4; 7 positions match TRBD1. CDR1 is SGHAT, CDR2 FQNNGV, per germline. V lost 4 bases and J lost 5; bases outside the gene matches: 10. The CDR3 is made up of 16 amino acids. CDR3 nucleotide sequence: TGTGCCAGCAGCTCCCCCGGGACAGAACAAAATGAAAAACTGTTTTTT. Translated, it gives CASSSPGTEQNEKLFF.